These T cell receptor beta chains were read from a single sample in a study of blood T cells in healthy people across ages. TCRdb re-called the 5' RACE reads through MiXCR, storing one row per CDR3 protein. The sample lists about 1,000,000 distinct CDR3 sequences; around 43% were seen once. Sequences were obtained from blood. The receptors come from a woman aged 55-70 years in good health. Each CDR3 is given with its conserved first and last residue. Only part of the rows carry a size: once, few, many, or a class if the clone is expanded.

J | V | size | CDR3
TRBJ2-1 | TRBV6-5 | few | CASRPRLAWNEQFF
TRBJ2-4 | TRBV3-1 | few | CASSFGPTAKNIQYF
- | TRBV12-3/TRBV12-4 | - | CASSVAGTSREQYF
TRBJ1-1 | TRBV20-1 | - | CSARGPAYTEAFF
TRBJ2-1 | TRBV7-9 | - | CASSLVGSGRLDEQFF
TRBJ1-4 | TRBV20-1 | - | CSALRGAGNEKLFF
TRBJ2-7 | TRBV20-1 | few | CSARPSQREGSHEQYF
- | TRBV29-1 | - | CSVAGTSGSYNEQYF
TRBJ2-7 | TRBV2 | few | CASSDVVRVQGYEQYF
TRBJ2-1 | TRBV4-1 | - | CASSQRLVSTTYNEQFF
TRBJ2-5 | TRBV11-2 | - | CASSFAGQEQYF
TRBJ2-3 | TRBV10-3 | - | CARTDTQYF
TRBJ1-2 | TRBV6-1 | few | CASSDRTGGNHGYTF
TRBJ2-7 | TRBV7-2 | few | CASSLAGRPAPYEQYF
TRBJ2-4 | TRBV4-1 | few | CASSQDFEDIQYF
TRBJ2-3 | TRBV7-8 | - | CASSLLVSASTDTQYF
TRBJ1-5 | TRBV6-5 | - | CASSYSGQRNQPQHF
TRBJ1-3 | TRBV28 | - | CASSARTGVGNTIYF
TRBJ2-1 | TRBV6-5 | - | CASSYEVAGGGNEQFF
TRBJ2-1 | TRBV6-5 | few | CASSWAGYNEQFF
TRBJ2-7 | TRBV20-1 | few | CSATGGLAGDSSYEQYF
TRBJ2-1 | TRBV29-1 | - | CSVDRVFSDEQFF
TRBJ2-2 | TRBV9 | - | CASSDSRSIATGELFF
TRBJ2-7 | TRBV27 | - | CASSSTRLAGDHEQYF
TRBJ2-5 | TRBV7-2 | few | CASSFPKTGTQYF
TRBJ2-4 | TRBV3-1 | - | CASSPRGGTSGTLAKNIQYF
TRBJ2-7 | TRBV19 | - | CASSIGPPSYEQYF
TRBJ2-1 | TRBV29-1 | - | CSVVKDFYNEQFF
TRBJ1-2 | TRBV15 | - | CATSRTGYNYGYTF
TRBJ2-7 | TRBV24-1 | - | CATSDQGHYEQYF
TRBJ2-3 | TRBV2 | - | CASRRTSGSNPDTQYF
TRBJ2-1 | TRBV15 | - | CATSRADRAYYNEQFF
TRBJ2-7 | TRBV2 | - | CATFGGSYEQYF
TRBJ2-7 | TRBV4-1 | - | CASSQRGLPYEQYF
TRBJ2-1 | TRBV7-2 | few | CASSQQGNEQFF
TRBJ2-3 | TRBV27 | - | CASSITDAEGDTQYF
TRBJ2-3 | TRBV7-3 | once | CASSLGGGPNVDTQYF
TRBJ1-1 | TRBV6-5 | - | CASSYVGPNTEAFF
TRBJ1-2 | TRBV18 | - | CASSPSPGEVYGYTF
TRBJ2-5 | TRBV20-1 | few | CSARYPQGWTETQYF
TRBJ2-5 | TRBV4-1 | - | CASSSYRGPGETQYF
TRBJ2-7 | TRBV5-1 | few | CASSLDGAQGYEQYF
TRBJ2-3 | TRBV28 | many | CASSGQGRGRTDTQYF
TRBJ1-2 | TRBV6-2/TRBV6-3 | - | CASSRTGTGSYGYTF
TRBJ1-6 | TRBV7-2 | - | CASSMTVLDNSPLHF
TRBJ2-4 | TRBV9 | - | CASSVGGQSGEQYF
TRBJ2-4 | TRBV11-3 | many | CASSLEGGQQQYF